Below, 12 T cell receptor beta chains from the same sample are listed, as sequenced in a study of CD8 T cells in Susac syndrome. RNA was extracted with the RNeasy kit, and a quantity of about 0.45 to 1 ug was reverse transcribed using random hexamers. TCRdb processed the immunoSEQ multiplex PCR reads anew with MiXCR; each CDR3 protein has one entry. The profile shows about 200,000 distinct CDR3 sequences, 80% to 95% of them singletons. The sample taken for sequencing was CD8+ T cells from PBMCs. Source of these receptors: a human donor with multiple sclerosis.

This chain uses TRBV10-2 with TRBJ2-7; 7 nucleotides agree with TRBD1. Trimming cost V 6 bases and J 7 bases; bases outside gene matches: 12. The germline V gene encodes CDR1 WSHSY and CDR2 SAAADI. The CDR3 contains 14 residues. The CDR3 DNA follows: TGCGCCAGCAGCCGGGACAGATGGGCAGGGGAGCAGTACTTC. As protein: CASSRDRWAGEQYF.

This chain links TRBV6-2 or TRBV6-3 with TRBJ2-3, with TRBD2 identical over 8 bases. There are 16 residues in the CDR3. Germline V gene lookup returns CDR1 MNHEY and CDR2 SVGEGT. V lost 4 bases and J lost 5; bases outside the gene matches: 11. In DNA form, the CDR3 reads TGTGCCAGCAGTTCTCCTACTAGCGGCCAAAGAGATACGCAGTATTTT. Translating it yields CASSSPTSGQRDTQYF.

The chain combines TRBV5-1 with TRBJ2-7, with D perhaps given as TRBD1 or TRBD2 (5 bases each). The germline V and J ends were trimmed by 5 bases and 6 bases, with 12 bases remaining between them. The CDR3 totals 12 residues. Germline V gene data show CDR1 as SGHRS and CDR2 as YFSETQ. CDR3 in amino acids: CASSGGPLEQYF. The DNA for the CDR3 is TGCGCCAGCAGTGGGGGTCCCCTCGAGCAGTACTTC.

The chain is built from TRBV30 and TRBJ2-5, with TRBD2 as a possible D gene (6 bases). The CDR3 consists of 12 residues. Germline CDR1 GTSNPN, CDR2 SVGIG (reference sequence). V was shortened by 4 bases and J by 4 bases, with 10 bases between the two germline ends. The CDR3 DNA follows: TGTGCCTGGACGGCGGGAAGAGAGACCCAGTACTTC. Translated, it gives CAWTAGRETQYF.

The chain joins TRBV12-3 or TRBV12-4 to TRBJ2-1, with unresolved D. CDR3 length: 14 residues. Trimming pared 1 base from V and 9 bases from J, leaving 13 bases between. The CDR3 loop reads CASSLGTWAGEQFF. The CDR3 DNA is TGTGCCAGCAGTTTAGGGACCTGGGCTGGTGAGCAGTTCTTC.

In its sample, this clonotype was seen a few times. The junction differs from germline at one of its ends, possibly a read error. The chain links TRBV13 to TRBJ1-1, with TRBD1 identical over 7 bases. The length of the CDR3 is 17 residues. CDR1 PRHDT and CDR2 FYEKMQ come from the germline V gene (reference sequence). CDR3 sequence: CASSPTGSGGLNTEAFF. CDR3 sequence (DNA): TGTGCCAGCAGCCCGACAGGGAGCGGAGGACTGAACACTGAAGCTTTTTTT.

The rearrangement uses TRBV2 and TRBJ1-6; possibly TRBD1 for D (5 bases). V shed 5 bases and J shed 7 bases, with 27 bases lying between them. Per germline, CDR1 SNHLY and CDR2 FYNNEI. The CDR3 totals 19 residues. CDR3 sequence: CASSPDMESPKSRNSPLHF. In nucleotides, the CDR3 is TGTGCCAGCAGTCCGGACATGGAGAGCCCAAAGAGTCGGAATTCACCCCTCCACTTT. The full variable domain, rest sourced from reference TRBV2 and TRBJ1-6, is EPEVTQTPSHQVTQMGQEVILRCVPISNHLYFYWYRQILGQKVEFLVSFYNNEISEKSEIFDDQFSVERPDGSNFTLKIRSTKLEDSAMYFCASSPDMESPKSRNSPLHFGNGTRLTVT.

The V and J genes are TRBV20-1 and TRBJ2-7, with D unclear. Germline lookup yields CDR1 DFQATT and CDR2 SNEGSKA (reference sequence). CDR3 length equals 15 residues. The ends were cut back, 1 base at V and 2 bases at J, with 15 bases in the middle. The CDR3 nucleotides read TGCAGTGCTAGAGGGCACCCATTGTCCCCCTACGAGCAGTACTTC. This sequence encodes CSARGHPLSPYEQYF.

The V gene is TRBV7-8, the J gene TRBJ1-2, with a weak D call TRBD1 (6 bases). The germline V gene has CDR1 SGHVS and CDR2 FQNEAQ. This CDR3 is built from 15 residues. V shed 1 base and J shed 5 bases, with 14 bases lying between them. The CDR3: CASSLDPGAPYGYTF. The CDR3 DNA follows: TGTGCCAGCAGCTTAGATCCAGGGGCCCCATATGGCTACACCTTC.

The chain recombines TRBV7-6 with TRBJ1-1; D unclear. This CDR3 is built from 14 residues. Trimming took 1 base from V and 0 from J, leaving 6 bases between them. The germline gives CDR1 SGHVS, CDR2 FNYEAQ. CDR3 loop: CASSLGTMNTEAFF. DNA for the CDR3: TGTGCCAGCAGCTTAGGAACGATGAACACTGAAGCTTTCTTT.

The chain has TRBV15 and TRBJ2-5; D unresolved. V lost 4 bases, J lost 9 bases, and 21 bases lay in between. The CDR3 has 15 residues. Per germline, CDR1 LNHNV and CDR2 YYDKDF (reference sequence). CDR3 nucleotides: TGTGCCACCAGCACCCAAAAGGTTGGGCGTTGGGCCCAGTACTTC. As protein: CATSTQKVGRWAQYF.

The rearrangement uses TRBV12-5 and TRBJ2-6; possible D gene TRBD2, 5 bases. Looked up from germline, CDR1 is LGHNT and CDR2 is FRNRAP. Trimming shortened V by 7 bases and J by 2 bases, and 15 bases separated the two germline ends. The CDR3 is 16 residues long. CDR3 sequence reads: CASATPAGTGANVLTF. DNA for the CDR3: TGTGCTAGTGCCACCCCCGCCGGGACTGGGGCCAACGTCCTGACTTTC. The full variable domain, in which reference TRBV12-5 and TRBJ2-6 provide the parts outside the CDR3, is DARVTQTPRHKVTEMGQEVTMRCQPILGHNTVFWYRQTMMQGLELLAYFRNRAPLDDSGMPKDRFSAEMPDATLATLKIQPSEPRDSAVYFCASATPAGTGANVLTFGAGSRLTVL.